The 25 T cell receptor beta chains in this list originate from one sample, sequenced in a study of T cell repertoires in cytomegalovirus infection. In TCRdb, the reads were re-called with MiXCR into one record per CDR3 protein. The profile shows 550,000 to 700,000 distinct CDR3 sequences, almost 40% of them singletons. Antigen specificity for these receptors is unknown. The input for sequencing was cultured PBMCs, taken from culture after CMV antigen stimulation. These receptors all stem from a human donor in good health (CMV status not recorded). Some clones in this sample may be carry-over from other donors' samples.

This chain connects TRBV2 to TRBJ1-5, with D perhaps TRBD1 (5 bases). Germline V lookup: CDR1 SNHLY, CDR2 FYNNEI. Trimming pared 6 bases from V and 0 bases from J, leaving 12 bases between. CDR3 length equals 15 residues. The CDR3 DNA reads TGTGCCAGCAGCGCTGACAGTTATAGCAATCAGCCCCAGCATTTT. Amino acid sequence: CASSADSYSNQPQHF.

A few counts support this clonotype. This rearrangement joins TRBV7-8 to TRBJ2-3; possible D gene TRBD2, 6 bases. Per the germline V gene, CDR1 is SGHVS and CDR2 is FQNEAQ. V was pared by 3 bases and J by 5 bases, with 9 bases between. The CDR3 has 13 residues. The chain's CDR3 is CASSFTGGDTQYF. DNA for the CDR3: TGTGCCAGCAGCTTTACCGGGGGAGATACGCAGTATTTT.

The CDR3 protein is CATSRDPGGAGTGELFF. In nucleotides, the CDR3 is TGTGCCACCAGCAGAGATCCCGGGGGCGCGGGCACCGGGGAGCTGTTTTTT. The chain uses TRBV15 and TRBJ2-2, with D perhaps TRBD1 or TRBD2 (6 bases each). Germline-derived CDR1 and CDR2 are LNHNV and YYDKDF (reference sequence). The V end was cut by 0 bases, the J end by 4 bases, with 15 bases between. The CDR3 is made up of 17 amino acids. Full variable domain (outside the CDR3, taken from reference TRBV15 and TRBJ2-2): DAMVIQNPRYQVTQFGKPVTLSCSQTLNHNVMYWYQQKSSQAPKLLFHYYDKDFNNEADTPDNFQSRRPNTSFCFLDIRSPGLGDTAMYLCATSRDPGGAGTGELFFGEGSRLTVL.

V is TRBV7-8 and J is TRBJ2-7; weak D call: TRBD2 (6 bases). The V end was cut by 3 bases, the J end by 6 bases, with 9 bases between. The CDR3 loop spans 12 amino acids. Germline values: CDR1 SGHVS, CDR2 FQNEAQ. For the CDR3, the DNA is TGTGCCAGCAGCTTTACCGGGAGCGAGCAGTACTTC. As protein: CASSFTGSEQYF.

The J gene is TRBJ1-1, the V gene TRBV5-4, with a weak D call TRBD1 (6 bases). The CDR3 is 17 residues long. Trimming pared 6 bases from V and 5 bases from J, leaving 26 bases between. Germline-derived CDR1 and CDR2 are SGHNT and YYREEE (reference sequence). CDR3 protein: CASTNPRRGRTGTEAFF. DNA of the CDR3: TGTGCCAGCACCAACCCCCGGAGGGGACGAACAGGGACTGAAGCTTTCTTT. The full variable domain, completed using reference TRBV5-4 and TRBJ1-1, is ETGVTQSPTHLIKTRGQQVTLRCSSQSGHNTVSWYQQALGQGPQFIFQYYREEENGRGNFPPRFSGLQFPNYSSELNVNALELDDSALYLCASTNPRRGRTGTEAFFGQGTRLTVV.

This clonotype has only one observation. This chain links TRBV12-3 or TRBV12-4 with TRBJ2-4; 7 bases line up with TRBD1. V shed 2 bases and J 0 bases; nucleotides not matched to a gene: 4. The CDR3 covers 16 residues. In DNA, the CDR3 is TGTGCCAGCAGTTTATACAGGGGATTAGCCAAAAACATTCAGTACTTC. It yields the protein CASSLYRGLAKNIQYF.

V usage is TRBV18 and J usage is TRBJ2-5; 7 nucleotides match TRBD1. This CDR3 contains 14 residues. Looked up from germline, CDR1 is KGHSH and CDR2 is LQKENI. The trim removed 3 bases at V and 7 bases at J, leaving 8 bases unmatched. CDR3 nucleotide sequence: TGTGCCAGCTCACCTCCGGGACAGCCCCTGACCCAGTACTTC. It specifies CASSPPGQPLTQYF.

This clonotype was seen a handful of times. This rearrangement joins TRBV28 to TRBJ1-5; a weak D match, TRBD1 (5 bases). Trimming stripped 3 bases from V and 1 base from J, with 13 bases between. Germline CDR1 MDHEN, CDR2 SYDVKM. The CDR3 runs 16 residues. DNA of the CDR3: TGTGCCAGCAGTTTGGGGGAGGGCGAGAGCAATCAGCCCCAGCATTTT. As protein: CASSLGEGESNQPQHF.

This chain links TRBV12-3 or TRBV12-4 with TRBJ1-1, with D perhaps TRBD1 (5 bases). Trimming removed 6 bases from V and 11 bases from J, with 13 bases in between. The CDR3 has 11 amino acids. This CDR3 reads CASSRGRAAFF. The CDR3 DNA reads as TGTGCCAGCAGCCGGGGACGGGCGGCTTTCTTT.

The chain recombines TRBV6-5 with TRBJ2-1, with unresolved D. The CDR3 loop spans 9 amino acids. Trimming removed 6 bases at V and 13 bases at J, with 7 bases between. Germline CDR1 is MNHEY and CDR2 is SVGAGI. The DNA of the CDR3 is TGTGCCAGCAGCCCCCCCCAGTTCTTC. Translated: CASSPPQFF.

This clonotype was observed a few times. The chain combines TRBV7-6 with TRBJ2-7, with a possible D match to TRBD1 (6 bases). Germline CDR1 reads SGHVS; CDR2 reads FNYEAQ. Deletions cut 5 bases from V and 0 bases from J, with 8 bases between. This CDR3 has 13 residues. DNA of the CDR3: TGTGCCAGCAGCGAGGACAGCTCCTACGAGCAGTACTTC. Protein sequence: CASSEDSSYEQYF.

The CDR3 region is CASSLEGYTLHF. CDR3 DNA: TGTGCCAGCAGCTTGGAGGGGTATACCCTCCACTTT. The chain uses TRBV5-4 and TRBJ1-6, with TRBD1 as a possible D gene (5 bases). Trimming pared 0 bases from V and 14 bases from J, leaving 9 bases between. Germline values: CDR1 SGHNT, CDR2 YYREEE (reference sequence). The CDR3 covers 12 residues.

The J gene is TRBJ2-1, the V gene TRBV12-5; tentative D call: TRBD1 (5 bases). The CDR3 covers 17 residues. Germline V lookup: CDR1 LGHNT, CDR2 FRNRAP. The ends were cut back, 1 base at V and 2 bases at J, with 15 bases in the middle. The CDR3 here is CASGLAIQGQAYNEQFF. CDR3 DNA: TGTGCTAGTGGTTTGGCGATTCAGGGTCAAGCCTACAATGAGCAGTTCTTC.

This clonotype was observed a handful of times. This chain links TRBV7-8 with TRBJ2-1, with 16 positions matching TRBD2. V lost 3 bases to trimming and J lost 2 bases; unmatched junction nucleotides: 4. Germline V lookup: CDR1 SGHVS, CDR2 FQNEAQ. The CDR3 covers 18 residues. The DNA of the CDR3 is TGTGCCAGCAGCTTGGGACTAGCGGGGGGGCATGCCTACAATGAGCAGTTCTTC. This sequence encodes CASSLGLAGGHAYNEQFF. Variable domain in full (rest from reference TRBV7-8 and TRBJ2-1): GAGVSQSPRYKVAKRGQDVALRCDPISGHVSLFWYQQALGQGPEFLTYFQNEAQLDKSGLPSDRFFAERPEGSVSTLKIQRTQQEDSAVYLCASSLGLAGGHAYNEQFFGPGTRLTVL.

The chain uses TRBV7-2 and TRBJ2-1, with D tentatively TRBD1 (6 bases). V lost 5 bases and J 4 bases, leaving 12 bases between the germline ends. Germline-derived CDR1 and CDR2 are SGHTA and FQGNSA. CDR3 length equals 14 residues. The CDR3 bases are TGTGCCAGCAGCCGGGACACAATATACAATGAGCAGTTCTTC. It encodes CASSRDTIYNEQFF.

The chain joins TRBV6-1 to TRBJ2-5, with D unclear. The V gene lost 7 bases and the J gene lost 2 bases, with 14 bases spanning the gap. Germline V gene lookup returns CDR1 MNHNS and CDR2 SASEGT. This CDR3 is 14 amino acids long. The DNA of the CDR3 is TGTGCCAGCACACGAGTAATCGGTCAAGAGACCCAGTACTTC. This codes for CASTRVIGQETQYF.

The J gene is TRBJ2-7, the V gene TRBV7-2; TRBD1 agrees at 7 bases. Germline V lookup: CDR1 SGHTA, CDR2 FQGNSA. This CDR3 has 14 residues. V was pared by 5 bases and J by 6 bases, with 10 bases of the junction left unmatched. CDR3 residues: CASSAQGVGGEQYF. The CDR3 nucleotides are TGTGCCAGCAGCGCCCAGGGGGTTGGTGGCGAGCAGTACTTC.

The chain has TRBV5-6 and TRBJ2-5, with 7 bases aligning to TRBD1. The CDR3 runs to 13 residues. Germline CDR1 is SGHDT and CDR2 is YYEEEE. V was pared by 5 bases and J by 0 bases, with 1 base of the junction left unmatched. In DNA, the CDR3 is TGTGCCAGCAGGGGACAGAACCAAGAGACCCAGTACTTC. This translates into CASRGQNQETQYF.

The V and J genes are TRBV10-3 and TRBJ2-1; possibly TRBD1 for D (7 bases). The CDR3 extends over 15 amino acids. V was pared by 4 bases and J by 6 bases, with 16 bases between. Germline V lookup: CDR1 ENHRY, CDR2 SYGVKD. CDR3 in DNA: TGTGCCATCAGTGGGGGACTCTCAGGGGGCAATGAGCAGTTCTTC. Its protein is CAISGGLSGGNEQFF.

As DNA, the CDR3 is TGCGCCAGCAGCCAACGCGAAGCGGGAGGGTTAGAGACCCAGTACTTC. It encodes CASSQREAGGLETQYF. The V and J genes are TRBV4-3 and TRBJ2-5, with 10 bases identical to TRBD2. Trimming took 2 bases from V and 4 from J; bases not matched to a gene: 7. The CDR3 is 16 amino acids. Germline V gene sequence: CDR1 LGHNA, CDR2 YSLEER.

The V and J genes are TRBV15 and TRBJ1-1; 9 nucleotides align to TRBD1. Germline CDR1 LNHNV, CDR2 YYDKDF (reference sequence). The CDR3 totals 14 residues. V lost 5 bases and J lost 4; bases outside the gene matches: 5. The CDR3: CATSPGTGSTEAFF. The CDR3 nucleotides read TGTGCCACCAGCCCTGGGACAGGGAGCACTGAAGCTTTCTTT.

In this sample, this clonotype turned up a few times. The chain links TRBV7-6 to TRBJ1-6; D gene unclear. This CDR3 region has 13 residues. Looked up from germline, CDR1 is SGHVS and CDR2 is FNYEAQ. Trimming cost V 4 bases and J 8 bases, with 9 bases left between them. CDR3 region: CASSSEGDSPLHF. CDR3 nucleotides: TGTGCCAGCAGCTCGGAGGGAGATTCACCCCTCCACTTT.

V gene TRBV6-8 combines with J gene TRBJ2-7; 9 bases line up with TRBD2. Germline assignment: CDR1 MNHGY and CDR2 SAAAGT. The CDR3 has 14 residues. V lost 5 bases to trimming and J lost 3 bases; unmatched junction nucleotides: 5. CDR3 protein: CASSRVAGDYEQYF. In DNA form, the CDR3 reads TGTGCCAGCAGTCGGGTAGCGGGGGACTACGAGCAGTACTTC.

This clonotype was counted once. The gene calls are TRBV5-1 and TRBJ2-7, with D possibly TRBD1 on 6 matching bases. Trimming shortened V by 3 bases and J by 3 bases, and 16 bases separated the two germline ends. The germline V gene has CDR1 SGHRS and CDR2 YFSETQ. The CDR3 covers 15 residues. The CDR3 sequence is CASSWNRDTHYEQYF. The CDR3 DNA reads as TGCGCCAGCAGCTGGAACCGGGACACCCACTACGAGCAGTACTTC.

The table lists this clonotype with a few counts. The chain recombines TRBV7-8 with TRBJ2-1; TRBD2 matches at 12 bases. In germline, CDR1 is SGHVS, CDR2 FQNEAQ. J was trimmed by 8 bases and V by 5 bases; bases with no gene match: 7. This CDR3 is built from 15 residues. The CDR3 loop reads CASSPRTSGKDEQFF. DNA of the CDR3: TGTGCCAGCAGCCCGAGGACTAGCGGGAAGGATGAGCAGTTCTTC.